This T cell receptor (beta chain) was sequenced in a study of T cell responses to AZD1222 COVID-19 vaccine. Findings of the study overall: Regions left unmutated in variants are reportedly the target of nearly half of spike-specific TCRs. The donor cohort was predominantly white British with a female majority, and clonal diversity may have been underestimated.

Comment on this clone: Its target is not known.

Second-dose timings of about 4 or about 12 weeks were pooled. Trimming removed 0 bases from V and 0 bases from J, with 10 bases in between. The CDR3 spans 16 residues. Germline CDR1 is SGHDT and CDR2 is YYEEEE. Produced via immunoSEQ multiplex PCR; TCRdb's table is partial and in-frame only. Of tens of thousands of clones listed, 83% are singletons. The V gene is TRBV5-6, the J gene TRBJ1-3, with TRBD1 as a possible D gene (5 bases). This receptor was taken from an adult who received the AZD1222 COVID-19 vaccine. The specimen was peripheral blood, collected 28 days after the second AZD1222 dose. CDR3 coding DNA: TGTGCCAGCAGCTTGGTTGGACACCACTCTGGAAACACCATATATTTT. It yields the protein CASSLVGHHSGNTIYF.